The 20 T cell receptor beta chains reported below all come from one sample, sequenced in a study of T cells in women clearing cervical HPV infection. Method: immunoSEQ multiplex PCR; TCRdb's copy keeps in-frame clones and lacks some. The specimen's table records 48,000 or so clones. The sequencing input was blood buffy coat. The receptors were gathered from a woman between 18 and 70 years old with a cervical HPV16 infection that either progressed to CIN3+ or cleared (not recorded which).

Regarding this clone: The read ends 3 residues before the CDR3 terminus; that terminus is restored from the germline J gene. The chain recombines TRBV2 with TRBJ2-7, with 10 positions matching TRBD1. V shed 6 bases, J shed 6 bases, and the junction held 8 bases outside the gene matches. The CDR3 consists of 14 residues. Germline CDR1 and CDR2: SNHLY and FYNNEI. Incomplete CDR3 DNA: TGTGCCAGCAGATGGGACAGGGGACCGGCCGAG. As protein: CASRWDRGPAE. The CDR3 reads in full as CASRWDRGPAEQYF.

Points on this clone: The read ends 3 residues shy of where the CDR3 ends; the end is completed using the germline J gene. The rearrangement links TRBV29-1 to TRBJ1-5, with a weak D call TRBD1 (6 bases). This CDR3 is built from 13 residues. V was trimmed by 4 bases and J by 3 bases, leaving 10 bases between them. Germline V CDR1 and CDR2: SQVTM, ANQGSEA. The covered CDR3 bases are TGCAGCGTTGGTGACAGGTTCAATCAGCCC. It codes for CSVGDRFNQP. The CDR3, in full, reads CSVGDRFNQPQHF. Together with reference TRBV29-1 and TRBJ1-5, the CDR3 gives the full variable domain: SAVISQKPSRDICQRGTSLTIQCQVDSQVTMMFWYRQQPGQSLTLIATANQGSEATYESGFVIDKFPISRPNLTFSTLTVSNMSPEDSSIYLCSVGDRFNQPQHFGDGTRLSIL.

To note about this clone: The CDR3 end is not reached by the read, which stops 3 residues before it; the germline J gene fills it in. The genes are TRBV7-2 and TRBJ1-2; maybe TRBD1 (5 bases). V lost 4 bases to trimming and J lost 3 bases, with 12 bases between them. The CDR3 has 14 residues. Germline V gene data show CDR1 as SGHTA and CDR2 as FQGNSA. The CDR3 bases that were read are TGTGCCAGCAGCTCAAGTGGACATTACTATGGC. Translation: CASSSSGHYYG. The entire CDR3 protein reads CASSSSGHYYGYTF.

Remarks on this clone: The CDR3 is cut off 3 residues early in the read; its end comes from the germline J gene. V and J are TRBV5-1 and TRBJ1-1, with D maybe TRBD1 (5 bases). Germline values: CDR1 SGHRS, CDR2 YFSETQ. V shed 0 bases and J shed 1 base, with 10 bases lying between them. The CDR3 is 15 residues long. This chain's CDR3 is CASSLGTPQNTEAFF. The CDR3 bases that were read are TGCGCCAGCAGCTTGGGGACACCTCAGAACACTGAA.

About this clone itself: The sequenced fragment ends 3 residues before the CDR3 boundary, so the rest is inferred from the germline J gene. This sequence joins TRBV7-6 and TRBJ2-5; TRBD1 aligns across 7 bases. CDR3 length: 17 amino acids. Trimming cost V 1 base and J 1 base; bases outside gene matches: 9. CDR1 is SGHVS and CDR2 is FNYEAQ in the germline V gene. Incomplete CDR3 DNA: TGTGCCAGCAGCTTAGGGCGGACAGGAAGGCTCCAAGAGACC. Translating gives CASSLGRTGRLQET. Given in full, the CDR3 is CASSLGRTGRLQETQYF.

A note on this clone: The read finishes 3 residues shy of the CDR3 end, and the germline J gene is used to complete it. The rearrangement links TRBV4-1 to TRBJ2-7; weak D call: TRBD1 (5 bases). The CDR3 runs 16 residues. Germline assignment: CDR1 MGHRA and CDR2 YSYEKL. Trimming shortened V by 0 bases and J by 3 bases, and 15 bases separated the two germline ends. This chain's CDR3 is CASSQDGAGIVYEQYF. Incomplete CDR3 DNA: TGCGCCAGCAGCCAAGATGGGGCAGGGATTGTCTACGAG.

Points on this clone: The read gets to within 3 residues of the CDR3 end, and the germline J gene fills in the rest. The chain recombines TRBV5-1 with TRBJ2-3; D call uncertain. V was pared by 5 bases and J by 0 bases, with 13 bases between. The CDR3 totals 15 residues. The V gene's germline CDR1 is SGHRS and CDR2 YFSETQ. CDR3 protein: CASSPFHSSTDTQYF. Incomplete CDR3 DNA: TGCGCCAGCAGTCCCTTTCACTCTAGCACAGATACG.

Regarding this clone: The read finishes 3 residues shy of the CDR3 end, and the germline J gene is used to complete it. The V gene is TRBV14, the J gene TRBJ1-1; TRBD1 matches 8 bases. The junction had 8 bases not matched to a gene; V was cut back by 4 bases and J by 4 bases. The CDR3 contains 15 residues. Germline CDR1 reads SGHDN; CDR2 reads FVKESK. CDR3 amino acids: CASSLRTGRITEAFF. The CDR3 DNA, read in part, is TGTGCCAGCAGCCTTAGGACAGGGCGGATCACTGAA.

As concerns this clone: From the germline J gene comes the end of the CDR3, since the read stops 3 residues before it. The chain carries TRBV2 and TRBJ2-3; no firm D call. This CDR3 is built from 13 residues. Trimming took 6 bases from V and 4 from J, leaving 11 bases between them. Germline CDR1 SNHLY, CDR2 FYNNEI. CDR3 DNA (partial): TGTGCCAGCAGAGCCCTTTACCCAGATACG. Translated, it gives CASRALYPDT. The complete CDR3 reads CASRALYPDTQYF.

About this clone itself: The read finishes 3 residues shy of the CDR3 end, and the germline J gene is used to complete it. V gene TRBV28 combines with J gene TRBJ1-1; weak D call: TRBD1 (5 bases). Germline V gives CDR1 MDHEN, CDR2 SYDVKM. This CDR3 region has 12 residues. CDR3 bases read: TGTGCCAGCAGCTCCATGACGAACAGG. Residues: CASSSMTNR. The CDR3, in full, reads CASSSMTNRAFF.

On this clone: The DNA ends 3 residues before the CDR3 does, and the rest of the CDR3 is filled in from the germline J gene. The chain couples TRBV6-2 or TRBV6-3 to TRBJ2-3; D not certain. Trimming removed 7 bases from V and 2 bases from J, with 13 bases in between. Germline lookup yields CDR1 MNHEY and CDR2 SVGEGT. This CDR3 spans 14 amino acids. CDR3 sequence reads: CASKGGLFTDTQYF. The CDR3 DNA, read in part, is TGTGCCAGCAAAGGTGGGCTGTTCACAGATACG.

The CDR3: CASSLAGFTDTQYF. Partial CDR3 DNA: TGTGCCAGCAGCCTAGCGGGATTTACTGATACG. V gene TRBV12-3 or TRBV12-4 combines with J gene TRBJ2-3; 9 positions match TRBD2. The read ends 3 residues shy of where the CDR3 ends; the end is completed using the germline J gene. V shed 6 bases, J shed 6 bases, and the junction held 7 bases outside the gene matches. The CDR3 has 14 amino acids.

As concerns this clone: The read finishes 3 residues shy of the CDR3 end, and the germline J gene is used to complete it. The V and J genes are TRBV19 and TRBJ2-3, with D tentatively TRBD1 (6 bases). With 6 bases removed from V and 2 bases from J, the gap between germline ends came to 15 bases. This CDR3 contains 15 residues. Germline V lookup: CDR1 LNHDA, CDR2 SQIVND (reference sequence). Partial CDR3 DNA: TGTGCCAGTAGCAGGGGTGGGGGCCTCACAGATACG. Amino acids: CASSRGGGLTDT. From start to end, the CDR3 is CASSRGGGLTDTQYF.

A note on this clone: The CDR3 is cut off 3 residues early in the read; its end comes from the germline J gene. The V gene is TRBV5-1, the J gene TRBJ2-5, with TRBD2 identical over 14 bases. V lost 4 bases to trimming and J lost 3 bases; unmatched junction nucleotides: 2. Germline-derived CDR1 and CDR2 are SGHRS and YFSETQ. The CDR3 totals 15 residues. The covered CDR3 bases are TGCGCCAGCAGCCGACTAGCGGGAGGGAAAGAGACC. As protein: CASSRLAGGKET. The CDR3 in its entirety is CASSRLAGGKETQYF.

A note on this clone: Read coverage stops 3 residues before the CDR3 terminus; the germline J gene supplies the remainder. V gene TRBV10-3 combines with J gene TRBJ2-7, with 9 bases aligning to TRBD2. V shed 7 bases, J shed 5 bases, and the junction held 12 bases outside the gene matches. Germline CDR1 reads ENHRY; CDR2 reads SYGVKD. This CDR3 has 15 amino acids. Incomplete CDR3 DNA: TGTGCCATCAAAACGCGGGGGGGTACGAGAGACGAG. It translates to CAIKTRGGTRDE. The whole CDR3 is CAIKTRGGTRDEQYF.

Of note for this clone: With the read ending 3 residues before the CDR3 end, the germline J gene is used to fill in that end. The chain couples TRBV5-4 to TRBJ2-5; 10 nucleotides match TRBD1. The CDR3 length is 15 residues. V gave up 3 bases and J gave up 5 bases; unmatched junction bases: 7. Germline values: CDR1 SGHNT, CDR2 YYREEE (reference sequence). The part of the CDR3 DNA that was read is TGTGCCAGCAGCTCCGGGGGGACAGGGGTTGAGACC. It codes for CASSSGGTGVET. The whole CDR3 sequence is CASSSGGTGVETQYF. The entire variable domain, with the rest obtained from reference TRBV5-4 and TRBJ2-5, is as follows: ETGVTQSPTHLIKTRGQQVTLRCSSQSGHNTVSWYQQALGQGPQFIFQYYREEENGRGNFPPRFSGLQFPNYSSELNVNALELDDSALYLCASSSGGTGVETQYFGPGTRLLVL.

Concerning this clone: The read finishes 3 residues shy of the CDR3 end, and the germline J gene is used to complete it. The chain carries TRBV5-1 and TRBJ2-6; 7 bases agree with TRBD1. Germline V lookup: CDR1 SGHRS, CDR2 YFSETQ. The CDR3 consists of 16 residues. The V and J ends lost 4 bases and 2 bases, in that order; junction bases with no gene match: 6. The CDR3 DNA, read in part, is TGCGCCAGCAGCCCGGTAGACAGGGCTGGGGCCAACGTC. It is translated as CASSPVDRAGANV. The full CDR3 reads CASSPVDRAGANVLTF.

This chain's CDR3 is CASSSRQGARFGYTF. The sequenced CDR3 bases are TGTGCCAGCAGTTCCCGACAGGGGGCCAGGTTTGGC. This chain joins TRBV6-2 or TRBV6-3 and TRBJ1-2; 10 bases match TRBD1. From the germline J gene comes the end of the CDR3, since the read stops 3 residues before it. V dropped 4 bases and J dropped 7; count of bases not matched to a gene: 9. Germline loops: CDR1 MNHEY, CDR2 SVGEGT. CDR3 length: 15 amino acids.

To note about this clone: The read gets to within 3 residues of the CDR3 end, and the germline J gene fills in the rest. The V call is TRBV20-1, the J call TRBJ1-6; D perhaps matches TRBD1 (6 bases). The CDR3 covers 15 residues. Per germline, CDR1 DFQATT and CDR2 SNEGSKA (reference sequence). V dropped 5 bases and J dropped 7 bases, with 18 bases sitting between them. The sequenced part of the CDR3 DNA is TGCAGTGCTCTTCCGGACAGAGGGAGAAATTCACCC. Its protein is CSALPDRGRNSP. The CDR3, in full, reads CSALPDRGRNSPLHF.

A note on this clone: The CDR3 end lies 3 residues beyond the end of the read and is filled in from the germline J gene. The V and J genes are TRBV10-2 and TRBJ1-3, with 7 bases identical to TRBD1. The CDR3 loop spans 13 amino acids. Germline CDR1 WSHSY, CDR2 SAAADI. V lost 10 bases to trimming and J lost 4 bases; unmatched junction nucleotides: 7. CDR3 amino acids: CATGQESGNTIYF. The CDR3 bases that were read are TGCGCCACCGGACAGGAGTCAGGAAACACC.